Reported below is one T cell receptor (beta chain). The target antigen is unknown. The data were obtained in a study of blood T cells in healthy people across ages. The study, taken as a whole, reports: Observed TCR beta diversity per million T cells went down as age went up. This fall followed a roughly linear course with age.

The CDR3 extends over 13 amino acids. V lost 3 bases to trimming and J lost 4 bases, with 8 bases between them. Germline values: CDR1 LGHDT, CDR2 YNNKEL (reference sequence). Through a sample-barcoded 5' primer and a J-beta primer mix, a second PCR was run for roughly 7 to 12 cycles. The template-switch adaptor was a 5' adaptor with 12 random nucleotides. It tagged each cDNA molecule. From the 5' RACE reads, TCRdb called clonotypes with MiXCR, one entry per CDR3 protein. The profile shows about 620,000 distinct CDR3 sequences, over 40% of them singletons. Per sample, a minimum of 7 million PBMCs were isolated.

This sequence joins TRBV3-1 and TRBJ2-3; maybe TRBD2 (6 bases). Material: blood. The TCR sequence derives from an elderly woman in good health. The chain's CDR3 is CASSHRDSDTQYF. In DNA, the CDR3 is TGTGCCAGCAGCCACCGGGACTCAGATACGCAGTATTTT.